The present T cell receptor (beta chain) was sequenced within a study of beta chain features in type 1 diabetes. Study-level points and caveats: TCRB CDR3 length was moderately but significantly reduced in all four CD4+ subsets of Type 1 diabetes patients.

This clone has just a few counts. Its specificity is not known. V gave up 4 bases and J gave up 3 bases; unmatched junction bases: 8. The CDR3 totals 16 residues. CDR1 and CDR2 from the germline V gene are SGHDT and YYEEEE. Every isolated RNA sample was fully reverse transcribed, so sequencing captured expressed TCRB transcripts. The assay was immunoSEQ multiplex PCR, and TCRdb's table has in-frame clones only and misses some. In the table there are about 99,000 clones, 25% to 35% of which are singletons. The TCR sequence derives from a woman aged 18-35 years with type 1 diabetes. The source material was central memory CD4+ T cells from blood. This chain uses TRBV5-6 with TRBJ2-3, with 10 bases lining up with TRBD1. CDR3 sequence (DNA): TGTGCCAGCAGCGAGTTGGACAGGGGGTTAACAGATACGCAGTATTTT. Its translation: CASSELDRGLTDTQYF.